The 15 T cell receptor beta chains below all came from one sample that was sequenced in a study of shared clonotypes between healthy human individuals. Assay: immunoSEQ multiplex PCR; the TCRdb copy retains only in-frame clones and omits some. The sample has some 1 million clones; about 77% are singletons. Sequencing was done on a sample of memory CD4+ T cells sorted from blood. This sample's subset: CD45RA-negative fraction. All receptors derive from a man younger than 35 in good health.

CDR3 sequence: CASTPEGRETQYF. CDR3 sequence (DNA): TGTGCCAGCACCCCCGAGGGTCGGGAGACCCAGTACTTC. The rearrangement joins TRBV11-2 to TRBJ2-5; perhaps TRBD2 as D (5 bases). V was shortened by 7 bases and J by 5 bases, with 14 bases between the two germline ends. This CDR3 region has 13 residues. The germline CDR1 and CDR2 sequences are SGHAT and FQNNGV.

This clone showed up just a few times. The V gene is TRBV30, the J gene TRBJ1-5; the D is unclear. V dropped 8 bases and J dropped 2 bases, with 13 bases sitting between them. Looked up from germline, CDR1 is GTSNPN and CDR2 is SVGIG (reference sequence). The CDR3 covers 13 residues. CDR3 protein: CASSPAGNQPQHF. The CDR3 DNA reads as TGTGCCAGTTCGCCCGCTGGCAATCAGCCCCAGCATTTT.

The chain employs TRBV11-1 and TRBJ2-1, with 13 bases that match TRBD2. The CDR3 is 16 residues long. Trimming at V came to 1 base and at J to 8 bases, leaving 5 bases not matched to a gene. The germline gives CDR1 SGHAT, CDR2 FQDESV (reference sequence). The CDR3 reads CASSLGWTSGGHEQFF. DNA for the CDR3: TGTGCCAGCAGCTTAGGATGGACTAGCGGGGGCCATGAGCAGTTCTTC.

The CDR3 protein is CASSQDSKGSANEKLFF. The CDR3 DNA sequence: TGCGCCAGCAGCCAAGATTCTAAGGGGTCGGCTAATGAAAAACTGTTTTTT. The V gene is TRBV4-1, the J gene TRBJ1-4, with D perhaps matching TRBD1 (5 bases). The V end was cut by 0 bases, the J end by 3 bases, with 14 bases between. CDR1 and CDR2 (germline): MGHRA, YSYEKL. This CDR3 has 17 residues.

This clone is a singleton in its sample. This sequence joins TRBV7-9 and TRBJ2-1, with 7 bases fitting TRBD2. Germline CDR1 is SEHNR and CDR2 is FQNEAQ (reference sequence). The V and J ends lost 0 bases and 3 bases, in that order; junction bases with no gene match: 14. The CDR3 is 19 amino acids. In nucleotides, the CDR3 is TGTGCCAGCAGCTTAGCGCTGTCCGGGGGAGGGCCGCTCTACAATGAGCAGTTCTTC. Residues: CASSLALSGGGPLYNEQFF.

Only a few counts were recorded for this clone. The rearrangement links TRBV28 to TRBJ2-3, with D hard to call. The CDR3 spans 16 residues. V was cut by 5 bases and J by 5 bases, with 20 bases left in between. Germline V CDR1 and CDR2: MDHEN, SYDVKM. CDR3 sequence (DNA): TGTGCCAGCAGTCCCCGGGTAGCTACTCTTAGAGATACGCAGTATTTT. Its protein product is CASSPRVATLRDTQYF.

This chain joins TRBV7-2 and TRBJ2-5, with 7 positions matching TRBD2. Per the germline V gene, CDR1 is SGHTA and CDR2 is FQGNSA. The junction had 11 bases not matched to a gene; V was cut back by 6 bases and J by 4 bases. The CDR3 is 15 amino acids. Here the CDR3 reads CASSRPTSLGETQYF. As DNA, the CDR3 is TGTGCCAGCAGTCGACCGACTAGCCTGGGAGAGACCCAGTACTTC.

As DNA, the CDR3 is TGTGCCAGCTCACCTAGTTTGGCGGCTCAAGAGACCCAGTACTTC. Translation: CASSPSLAAQETQYF. The J gene is TRBJ2-5, the V gene TRBV18; D unclear. Trimming removed 3 bases at V and 2 bases at J, with 13 bases between. The V gene's germline CDR1 is KGHSH and CDR2 LQKENI. The CDR3 consists of 15 residues.

This chain joins TRBV6-4 and TRBJ2-3, with 11 positions matching TRBD2. This CDR3 is 13 amino acids long. The V segment lost 8 bases and the J segment 6 bases; nucleotides outside the gene matches: 4. Germline V CDR1 and CDR2: MRHNA, SNTAGT. The CDR3: CASAWTSGDTQYF. CDR3 in DNA: TGTGCCAGCGCCTGGACTAGCGGGGATACGCAGTATTTT.

This chain's CDR3 is CASSPDARVADYTF. CDR3 in DNA: TGTGCCAGCTCACCCGACGCCAGGGTCGCAGACTACACCTTC. This sequence joins TRBV18 and TRBJ1-2; D is perhaps TRBD1 (5 bases). V was shortened by 3 bases and J by 10 bases, with 18 bases between the two germline ends. The CDR3 covers 14 residues. The germline CDR1 and CDR2 sequences are KGHSH and LQKENI.

About this clone: Within the sample, other DNA sequences also encode this same CDR3. This chain joins TRBV18 and TRBJ2-7; D tentatively fits TRBD1 or TRBD2 (5 bases each). Trimming pared 3 bases from V and 1 base from J, leaving 10 bases between. CDR1 is KGHSH and CDR2 is LQKENI in the germline V gene. The CDR3 contains 14 residues. The chain's CDR3 is CASSPGAASYEQYF. CDR3 in DNA: TGTGCCAGCTCACCCGGGGCGGCTTCCTACGAGCAGTACTTC.

This chain links TRBV28 with TRBJ1-2; D gene unclear. Trimming left V 2 bases short and J 6 bases short, with 4 bases between. The length of the CDR3 is 11 residues. CDR1 MDHEN and CDR2 SYDVKM come from the germline V gene. DNA for the CDR3: TGTGCCAGCAGTTTAGGGAATGGCTACACCTTC. This sequence encodes CASSLGNGYTF.

V and J are TRBV5-6 and TRBJ2-2; D is undetermined. There are 13 residues in the CDR3. Germline assignment: CDR1 SGHDT and CDR2 YYEEEE. Trimming cost V 1 base and J 6 bases, with 7 bases left between them. The CDR3 protein is CASSLLRAGELFF. CDR3 bases: TGTGCCAGCAGCTTGCTACGGGCCGGGGAGCTGTTTTTT.

In this sample, this clone turned up a few times. J is TRBJ1-6 and V is TRBV18; weak D call: TRBD1 (5 bases). CDR1 and CDR2 (germline): KGHSH, LQKENI. The CDR3 is 15 amino acids. Trimming removed 0 bases from V and 8 bases from J, with 11 bases in between. The DNA of the CDR3 is TGTGCCAGCTCACCACCGGGGGGTATCCATTCACCCCTCCACTTT. Protein sequence: CASSPPGGIHSPLHF.

This clone was picked up a small number of times. The chain employs TRBV18 and TRBJ2-7, with TRBD1 matching 8 bases. The CDR3 extends over 12 amino acids. J gave up 8 bases and V 3 bases, and 3 bases lay outside the gene matches. Germline CDR1 reads KGHSH; CDR2 reads LQKENI. Here the CDR3 DNA reads TGTGCCAGCTCACCTGGACAGGGCCAGCAGTACTTC. Amino acid sequence: CASSPGQGQQYF.